The 19 T cell receptor beta chains below come from one sample, sequenced in a study of T cells after yellow fever vaccination. TCRdb recomputed calls from the 5' RACE reads with MiXCR, one row per CDR3 protein. The table includes about 320,000 distinct CDR3 sequences, 4% to 5.5% detected once. The sample here was PBMCs, taken 15 days after the yellow fever booster vaccination. The source is a young man who received the YFV17D yellow fever vaccine.

At least ten counts were recorded for this clonotype. The chain employs TRBV9 and TRBJ2-4; D is undetermined. Trimming cost V 1 base and J 1 base, with 18 bases left between them. The CDR3 totals 18 residues. Germline V gene data show CDR1 as SGDLS and CDR2 as YYNGEE. In DNA, the CDR3 is TGTGCCAGCAGCGTAAATGCCATGGGCTTGGGGGCCAAAAACATTCAGTACTTC. This sequence encodes CASSVNAMGLGAKNIQYF. The full variable domain, its missing parts supplied by reference TRBV9 and TRBJ2-4, is DSGVTQTPKHLITATGQRVTLRCSPRSGDLSVYWYQQSLDQGLQFLIQYYNGEERAKGNILERFSAQQFPDLHSELNLSSLELGDSALYFCASSVNAMGLGAKNIQYFGAGTRLSVL.

Many counts were recorded for this clonotype. The chain links TRBV5-1 to TRBJ2-3; 12 bases are shared with TRBD2. V was pared by 4 bases and J by 2 bases, with 5 bases of the junction left unmatched. In germline, CDR1 is SGHRS, CDR2 YFSETQ. The length of the CDR3 is 16 residues. In DNA, the CDR3 is TGCGCCAGCAGCCTTGGGACTAGCGGGTCCACAGATACGCAGTATTTT. Residues: CASSLGTSGSTDTQYF.

V gene TRBV6-6 combines with J gene TRBJ2-5; D is unclear. The V gene lost 2 bases and the J gene lost 0 bases, with 7 bases spanning the gap. Germline lookup yields CDR1 MNHNY and CDR2 SVGAGI (reference sequence). CDR3 length equals 14 residues. In nucleotides, the CDR3 is TGTGCCAGCAGTTACGTCCGGTACCAAGAGACCCAGTACTTC. This sequence encodes CASSYVRYQETQYF.

This clonotype was observed at least ten times. The DNA of the CDR3 is TGTGCCAGCAGTTACAGGGGACAGGCCGGGGCAGATACGCAGTATTTT. It is translated as CASSYRGQAGADTQYF. The rearrangement uses TRBV6-2 or TRBV6-3 and TRBJ2-3; 8 positions agree with TRBD1. This CDR3 has 16 residues. J lost 4 bases, V lost 2 bases, and 8 bases had no gene match. The germline V gene has CDR1 MNHEY and CDR2 SVGEGT.

This rearrangement joins TRBV12-5 to TRBJ2-5, with D possibly TRBD2 on 5 matching bases. Trimming removed 1 base at V and 10 bases at J, with 19 bases between. The CDR3 runs 15 residues. The germline V gene has CDR1 LGHNT and CDR2 FRNRAP. CDR3 region: CASGLAQAASGSQYF. The CDR3 DNA sequence: TGTGCTAGTGGTTTGGCGCAAGCCGCCTCGGGGAGCCAGTACTTC.

This clonotype was found many times. This rearrangement joins TRBV7-9 to TRBJ1-1; D not resolved. Germline CDR1 SEHNR, CDR2 FQNEAQ (reference sequence). The V and J ends lost 5 bases and 2 bases respectively, with 15 bases between them. The CDR3 contains 15 residues. This CDR3 is CASSSFETGNTEAFF. CDR3 bases: TGTGCCAGCAGCAGCTTCGAAACGGGAAACACTGAAGCTTTCTTT. The full variable domain, completed using reference TRBV7-9 and TRBJ1-1, is DTGVSQNPRHKITKRGQNVTFRCDPISEHNRLYWYRQTLGQGPEFLTYFQNEAQLEKSRLLSDRFSAERPKGSFSTLEIQRTEQGDSAMYLCASSSFETGNTEAFFGQGTRLTVV.

Only a few counts were recorded for this clonotype. This chain connects TRBV28 to TRBJ1-4, with D unresolved. CDR1 MDHEN and CDR2 SYDVKM come from the germline V gene. The CDR3 length is 13 residues. The V and J ends lost 6 bases and 5 bases respectively, with 10 bases between them. This CDR3 reads CASSPSGNEKLFF. CDR3 coding DNA: TGTGCCAGCAGCCCGTCCGGGAATGAAAAACTGTTTTTT.

This clonotype was recorded many times. The V and J genes are TRBV4-3 and TRBJ2-7, with D perhaps matching TRBD2 (5 bases). Trimming removed 1 base at V and 3 bases at J, with 13 bases between. Looked up from germline, CDR1 is LGHNA and CDR2 is YSLEER. CDR3 length: 15 amino acids. CDR3: CASSQGAQRSYEQYF. Written as DNA, the CDR3 is TGCGCCAGCAGCCAAGGGGCACAGCGGAGCTACGAGCAGTACTTC.

This clonotype was counted many times. This chain uses TRBV29-1 with TRBJ2-3; 9 bases fit TRBD2. The V segment lost 3 bases and the J segment 4 bases; nucleotides outside the gene matches: 11. The CDR3 spans 16 residues. Per germline, CDR1 SQVTM and CDR2 ANQGSEA. CDR3 DNA sequence: TGCAGCGTTGAGGTTTGGGGCGGGGGGGCGTCAGATACGCAGTATTTT. Its translation is CSVEVWGGGASDTQYF.

Written as DNA, the CDR3 is TGTGCCAGCAGTTCATCTGCCCCCGGGACAGGGCGGATAGGGGCCAATCAGCCCCAGCATTTT. It encodes CASSSSAPGTGRIGANQPQHF. The chain joins TRBV27 to TRBJ1-5; 9 positions agree with TRBD1. V lost 4 bases and J lost 3; bases outside the gene matches: 22. The germline V gene encodes CDR1 MNHEY and CDR2 SMNVEV (reference sequence). The CDR3 sequence is 21 residues long.

This clonotype was seen at least ten times. This chain joins TRBV7-8 and TRBJ2-1; 11 bases map to TRBD2. Germline CDR1 reads SGHVS; CDR2 reads FQNEAQ. V lost 5 bases, J lost 8 bases, and 14 bases stayed unmatched. The CDR3 covers 17 residues. DNA for the CDR3: TGTGCCAGCAGCCGGCCCCGGAGACTAGCGGGGACCCATGAGCAGTTCTTC. Its protein is CASSRPRRLAGTHEQFF.

This clonotype was seen more than once but under ten times. The V gene is TRBV9, the J gene TRBJ2-5; 13 nucleotides agree with TRBD2. The V gene's germline CDR1 is SGDLS and CDR2 YYNGEE. This CDR3 contains 15 residues. The junction had 5 bases not matched to a gene; V was cut back by 4 bases and J by 5 bases. Here the CDR3 reads CASSLGTSGTETQYF. CDR3 nucleotides: TGTGCCAGCAGCCTCGGGACTAGCGGGACTGAGACCCAGTACTTC.

This clonotype was observed a few times. The chain carries TRBV6-5 and TRBJ2-2; 8 bases are a match to TRBD1. Germline CDR1 and CDR2: MNHEY and SVGAGI. The CDR3 consists of 16 residues. Trimming cost V 5 bases and J 7 bases; bases outside gene matches: 12. CDR3 region: CASSVDREVTGGELFF. The CDR3 DNA reads as TGTGCCAGCAGTGTGGACAGGGAAGTAACTGGCGGGGAGCTGTTTTTT.

This clonotype has at least ten counts. J is TRBJ2-7 and V is TRBV20-1, with D possibly called TRBD1 or TRBD2 (5 bases each). This CDR3 has 14 residues. Germline CDR1 DFQATT, CDR2 SNEGSKA (reference sequence). Between the trimmed V and J ends, which lost 3 bases and 4 bases, there was a span of 16 bases. In DNA, the CDR3 is TGCAGTGCTAGGGTTGGGGGACCGTCGTACGAGCAGTACTTC. Protein sequence: CSARVGGPSYEQYF.

The V gene is TRBV5-4, the J gene TRBJ1-1; 7 positions agree with TRBD1. J was trimmed by 4 bases and V by 4 bases; bases with no gene match: 7. The CDR3 is 14 amino acids. Germline V CDR1 and CDR2: SGHNT, YYREEE (reference sequence). In DNA, the CDR3 is TGTGCCAGCAGCGGCCGGGACAGCGGCACTGAAGCTTTCTTT. Translation: CASSGRDSGTEAFF.

This rearrangement joins TRBV5-4 to TRBJ1-6; 11 bases map to TRBD1. With 4 bases clipped from V and 10 bases from J, the junction kept 7 bases outside the gene matches. The CDR3 totals 15 residues. CDR1 SGHNT and CDR2 YYREEE come from the germline V gene (reference sequence). This CDR3 reads CASSGTGGIASPLHF. CDR3 DNA: TGTGCCAGCAGCGGGACAGGGGGGATAGCATCACCCCTCCACTTT.

In nucleotides, the CDR3 is TGTGCCAGCAGTGGGGGTGTCGCCGGGACAGGGGGCACTGAAGCTTTCTTT. Residues: CASSGGVAGTGGTEAFF. The chain combines TRBV12-3 or TRBV12-4 with TRBJ1-1; 11 positions agree with TRBD1. The CDR3 extends over 17 amino acids. V shed 5 bases and J 4 bases; nucleotides not matched to a gene: 12.

The V call is TRBV6-2 or TRBV6-3, the J call TRBJ2-7, with 7 bases identical to TRBD2. Germline V gene data show CDR1 as MNHEY and CDR2 as SVGEGT. CDR3 length equals 16 residues. Germline trimming cut 2 bases from V and 7 bases from J; bases unmatched to any gene: 14. CDR3 DNA: TGTGCCAGCAGTTACCGTCCGGGGCAGCGGGGTAGGGAGCAGTACGTC. Amino acids: CASSYRPGQRGREQYV.

At least ten counts were recorded for this clonotype. The genes are TRBV3-1 and TRBJ1-2; D is possibly TRBD1 (5 bases). The CDR3 loop spans 12 amino acids. Trimming removed 9 bases from V and 7 bases from J, with 15 bases in between. CDR1 and CDR2 (germline): LGHDT, YNNKEL (reference sequence). CDR3 in amino acids: CARGLRQCGYTF. The CDR3 DNA is TGTGCCAGGGGTCTTCGACAGTGTGGCTACACCTTC.